Sequencing of this T cell receptor beta chain was carried out in a study of T cells in tuberculosis. For the study at large: T cells were selected with CD1B tetramers loaded with glucose monomycolate. A South African cohort included IGRA-negative adolescents, latently infected IGRA-positive adolescents and adults with active tuberculosis. General study points: Shorter CDR3-alpha in active tuberculosis partly drove smaller distances.

At study entry, adolescents had tuberculin skin tests and IGRA screening. The CDR3 runs to 16 residues. Germline assignment: CDR1 KGHSH and CDR2 LQKENI. Trimming removed 2 bases at V and 5 bases at J, with 13 bases between. Note on this clone: Its antigen remains unknown.

Generated by immunoSEQ multiplex PCR, the TCRdb table keeps only in-frame clones and is missing some. The table has some 41,000 clones, around 93% seen once. Sequencing was carried out using PBMCs. This TCR was recovered from a donor between 5 and 29 years old with latent tuberculosis or without tuberculosis infection. Some clones in this sample may be carry-over from other donors' samples. The chain has TRBV18 and TRBJ1-6; D gene uncertain. The CDR3 bases are TGTGCCAGCTCACCATCTCCGCAGGCAAATAATTCACCCCTCCACTTT. Its protein product is CASSPSPQANNSPLHF.